The 24 T cell receptor beta chains below come from one sample, sequenced in a study of blood T cell repertoires in COVID-19. Profiling relied on immunoSEQ multiplex PCR, and the TCRdb table lists in-frame clones only, not all of them. This table has approximately 100,000 clones, about 80% appearing once. Source material: peripheral blood. The receptors derive from a man aged 65 to 85 with acute or convalescent COVID-19.

This clone has a handful of counts. The J gene is TRBJ1-5, the V gene TRBV7-9; D not resolved. CDR3 size: 13 residues. The germline gives CDR1 SEHNR, CDR2 FQNEAQ (reference sequence). V lost 11 bases and J 0 bases, leaving 11 bases between the germline ends. The CDR3 DNA reads TGTGCCGTTTCACCGGTTAGCAATCAGCCCCAGCATTTT. This gives the protein CAVSPVSNQPQHF.

V is TRBV9 and J is TRBJ1-1; tentative D call: TRBD1 (6 bases). V was pared by 4 bases and J by 4 bases, with 11 bases between. The CDR3 has 13 residues. Germline CDR1 is SGDLS and CDR2 is YYNGEE. The CDR3 sequence is CASSKQGSTEAFF. Written as DNA, the CDR3 is TGTGCCAGCAGCAAACAGGGAAGCACTGAAGCTTTCTTT.

V is TRBV18 and J is TRBJ1-2; 7 bases match TRBD1. The CDR3 spans 17 residues. V lost 3 bases to trimming and J lost 4 bases; unmatched junction nucleotides: 14. CDR1 and CDR2 from the germline V gene are KGHSH and LQKENI. The CDR3 sequence is CASSPDRDSPLLYGYTF. The CDR3 DNA sequence: TGTGCCAGCTCACCGGACCGGGACAGCCCACTTCTCTATGGCTACACCTTC.

The CDR3 DNA follows: TGTGCCAGCAGCTTAAGGGGCCGGGAGCGTCTACCGTACTTC. Its protein is CASSLRGRERLPYF. The V and J genes are TRBV7-3 and TRBJ2-5, with a possible D match to TRBD2 (6 bases). The CDR3 has 14 residues. The germline CDR1 and CDR2 sequences are SGHTA and FQGTGA. Trimming cost V 1 base and J 13 bases, with 19 bases left between them.

The chain uses TRBV19 and TRBJ2-7, with TRBD2 matching over 15 bases. Trimming removed 3 bases from V and 3 bases from J; junction bases left unmatched: 6. The CDR3 contains 17 residues. In germline, CDR1 is LNHDA, CDR2 SQIVND (reference sequence). In DNA form, the CDR3 reads TGTGCCAGTAGTATTGCGCCGGGACTAGCGGGAGGCTACGAGCAGTACTTC. Its translation is CASSIAPGLAGGYEQYF.

V and J are TRBV28 and TRBJ2-5; perhaps TRBD2 as D (6 bases). The CDR3 runs to 15 residues. V lost 8 bases and J lost 4, with 20 bases in between. CDR1 and CDR2 from the germline V gene are MDHEN and SYDVKM. For the CDR3, the DNA is TGTGCCAGCGCCGGGGCGGGAAGTGGTGGAGAGACCCAGTACTTC. Its translation is CASAGAGSGGETQYF.

The J gene is TRBJ2-7, the V gene TRBV28, with D tentatively TRBD2 (7 bases). The V gene lost 7 bases and the J gene lost 2 bases, with 15 bases spanning the gap. Germline values: CDR1 MDHEN, CDR2 SYDVKM. This CDR3 has 14 amino acids. CDR3 residues: CASTSGGRPYEQYF. CDR3 sequence (DNA): TGTGCCAGCACCTCCGGGGGGCGGCCCTACGAGCAGTACTTC.

The rearrangement uses TRBV6-6 and TRBJ2-1, with D perhaps matching TRBD1 (5 bases). The CDR3 is 13 amino acids. Germline loops: CDR1 MNHNY, CDR2 SVGAGI (reference sequence). The V end lost 2 bases, the J end lost 5 bases, and 7 bases lay between the germline ends. The CDR3 DNA sequence: TGTGCCAGCAGTTACGACAGCGACAATGAGCAGTTCTTC. Amino acid sequence: CASSYDSDNEQFF.

The rearrangement links TRBV21-1 to TRBJ1-1; TRBD1, as called in the table, went unchecked against the DNA. TRBV21-1 has pseudogene status. This CDR3 has 15 residues. This chain's CDR3 is CASSITGTGEDEAFF. The CDR3 region has the DNA TGTGCCAGCAGCATCACCGGGACAGGCGAAGATGAAGCTTTCTTT.

This clone showed up just a few times. This rearrangement joins TRBV18 to TRBJ1-1; a weak D match, TRBD1 (6 bases). Germline V gene data show CDR1 as KGHSH and CDR2 as LQKENI. This CDR3 contains 13 residues. V lost 4 bases and J 7 bases, leaving 13 bases between the germline ends. Here the CDR3 DNA reads TGTGCCAGCTCACTCACAGGGAGTGGTGAAGCTTTCTTT. Amino acids: CASSLTGSGEAFF.

The V and J genes are TRBV5-4 and TRBJ2-3; 11 bases are shared with TRBD2. This CDR3 contains 16 residues. Losses at the gene ends were 0 bases for V and 8 bases for J; bases not matched to a gene: 8. CDR1 and CDR2 from the germline V gene are SGHNT and YYREEE (reference sequence). The CDR3 nucleotides are TGTGCCAGCAGCTTGGTACTAGCGGGGGCCCGGGGTACGCAGTATTTT. Translated: CASSLVLAGARGTQYF.

This rearrangement joins TRBV30 to TRBJ2-1; D perhaps matches TRBD1 (6 bases). Germline values: CDR1 GTSNPN, CDR2 SVGIG (reference sequence). V gave up 0 bases and J gave up 5 bases, with 8 bases separating them. The CDR3 is 13 residues long. This CDR3 reads CAWSVDSDNEQFF. CDR3 bases: TGTGCCTGGAGTGTGGACAGCGACAATGAGCAGTTCTTC.

V and J are TRBV6-5 and TRBJ1-1; D remains unclear. The CDR3 loop spans 11 amino acids. Germline V gene lookup returns CDR1 MNHEY and CDR2 SVGAGI. V was cut by 3 bases and J by 11 bases, with 10 bases left in between. CDR3 in amino acids: CASSYSGSAFF. The CDR3 coding sequence is TGTGCCAGCAGTTATTCCGGGTCGGCTTTCTTT.

V gene TRBV6-5 combines with J gene TRBJ2-5; no reliable D call. Germline CDR1 is MNHEY and CDR2 is SVGAGI. The V end was cut by 5 bases, the J end by 2 bases, with 3 bases between. The CDR3 spans 11 residues. As DNA, the CDR3 is TGTGCCAGCAGTCCACAAGAGACCCAGTACTTC. This sequence encodes CASSPQETQYF.

The chain combines TRBV14 with TRBJ2-2; 7 bases map to TRBD1. With 0 bases clipped from V and 5 bases from J, the junction kept 12 bases outside the gene matches. The CDR3 contains 18 residues. The germline CDR1 and CDR2 sequences are SGHDN and FVKESK. The DNA for the CDR3 is TGTGCCAGCAGCCAAGAGGGGTTGACAGGGAAGAGTACCGGGGAGCTGTTTTTT. It translates to CASSQEGLTGKSTGELFF.

The V and J genes are TRBV7-9 and TRBJ2-3; 13 bases align to TRBD2. After removal of 4 bases from V and 2 bases from J, the junction contained 12 bases not matched to a gene. This CDR3 has 19 amino acids. In germline, CDR1 is SEHNR, CDR2 FQNEAQ (reference sequence). CDR3 DNA: TGTGCCAGCAGCTCTACACTAGCGGGAGGGGTTCGGCACACAGATACGCAGTATTTT. It translates to CASSSTLAGGVRHTDTQYF.

The chain links TRBV2 to TRBJ1-2; D is perhaps TRBD1 (5 bases). With 4 bases removed from V and 3 bases from J, the gap between germline ends came to 9 bases. The CDR3 runs to 13 residues. Per germline, CDR1 SNHLY and CDR2 FYNNEI. The CDR3 region is CASSVQGDYGYTF. CDR3 nucleotides: TGTGCCAGCAGTGTTCAGGGTGACTATGGCTACACCTTC.

The chain carries TRBV28 and TRBJ1-5; tentative D call: TRBD1 (6 bases). This CDR3 has 13 residues. V lost 8 bases and J lost 2, with 10 bases in between. CDR1 MDHEN and CDR2 SYDVKM come from the germline V gene. The chain's CDR3 is CASQAGGNQPQHF. In DNA form, the CDR3 reads TGTGCCAGCCAAGCAGGGGGCAATCAGCCCCAGCATTTT.

This chain joins TRBV11-3 and TRBJ2-2, with 7 bases identical to TRBD2. The CDR3 is made up of 18 amino acids. V was clipped by 1 base and J by 3 bases; unmatched bases: 11. Germline CDR1 and CDR2: SGHNT and YENEEA. The CDR3 is CASSLGGGRPRDTGELFF. The CDR3 region has the DNA TGTGCCAGCAGCTTAGGGGGAGGGCGGCCGAGAGACACCGGGGAGCTGTTTTTT.

The chain carries TRBV30 and TRBJ1-5; unclear D gene. Trimming left V 0 bases short and J 5 bases short, with 11 bases between. CDR1 and CDR2 from the germline V gene are GTSNPN and SVGIG (reference sequence). The CDR3 spans 14 residues. CDR3 DNA: TGTGCCTGGAGTGTAAAGCGTCCACATCAGCCCCAGCATTTT. Its translation: CAWSVKRPHQPQHF.

This clone was seen a single time. This chain joins TRBV5-5 and TRBJ2-2; TRBD1 matches at 12 bases. J gave up 4 bases and V 4 bases, and 8 bases lay outside the gene matches. The CDR3 has 17 amino acids. From germline, CDR1 is SGHKS and CDR2 YYEKEE (reference sequence). The CDR3 reads CASSNTGQGASTGELFF. DNA of the CDR3: TGTGCCAGCAGCAACACGGGACAGGGGGCGAGCACCGGGGAGCTGTTTTTT.

This chain uses TRBV10-1 with TRBJ2-1; TRBD1 is a possible D gene (6 bases). V dropped 0 bases and J dropped 2 bases, with 11 bases sitting between them. Germline CDR1 reads WNHNN; CDR2 reads SYGVQD (reference sequence). CDR3 length: 16 amino acids. CDR3 sequence (DNA): TGCGCCAGCAGTGAGTCGGGCAGGGGCCCCTACAATGAGCAGTTCTTC. Protein sequence: CASSESGRGPYNEQFF.

This chain links TRBV10-1 with TRBJ1-2, with D tentatively TRBD1 (5 bases). The CDR3 has 13 residues. The V gene's germline CDR1 is WNHNN and CDR2 SYGVQD (reference sequence). Trimming pared 3 bases from V and 3 bases from J, leaving 8 bases between. In DNA form, the CDR3 reads TGCGCCAGCAGTGAAATGACAGACTATGGCTACACCTTC. Translated: CASSEMTDYGYTF.

V usage is TRBV11-3 and J usage is TRBJ2-2; D gene uncertain. From germline, CDR1 is SGHNT and CDR2 YENEEA. V was clipped by 2 bases and J by 6 bases, with 10 bases between them. The CDR3 has 14 amino acids. CDR3 loop: CASSLPPPSGELFF. CDR3 in DNA: TGTGCCAGCAGCTTACCCCCCCCGTCCGGGGAGCTGTTTTTT.